These 27 T cell receptor beta chains were sequenced from one sample in a study of OX40 agonist ivuxolimab in advanced cancers. Using immunoSEQ multiplex PCR, the repertoire was profiled, and TCRdb retains in-frame clones only, with some absent. The repertoire holds tens of thousands of clones, 70% to 90% seen once, with over 0.5% in the top ten. The specimen was CD4+ or CD8+ T cells sorted from blood, collected in a trial of the OX40 agonist ivuxolimab. The receptor set was obtained from an adult with an advanced solid tumor such as melanoma, head and neck, liver or kidney cancer.

The chain is built from TRBV7-8 and TRBJ1-3; weak D call: TRBD1 (5 bases). Germline V lookup: CDR1 SGHVS, CDR2 FQNEAQ. This CDR3 has 17 amino acids. V lost 2 bases and J 3 bases, leaving 17 bases between the germline ends. CDR3 coding DNA: TGTGCCAGCAGCTTAAGGGGACGGGCCGGCAGTGGAAACACCATATATTTT. Its protein is CASSLRGRAGSGNTIYF.

The CDR3 DNA is TGCGCCAGCAGCACGGATCGGGATACGCAGTATTTT. It yields the protein CASSTDRDTQYF. The rearrangement uses TRBV5-1 and TRBJ2-3; no definite D call. The V and J ends lost 4 bases and 6 bases respectively, with 9 bases between them. The germline gives CDR1 SGHRS, CDR2 YFSETQ. This CDR3 is built from 12 residues.

This chain connects TRBV9 to TRBJ2-2; tentative D call: TRBD1 (6 bases). The germline V gene encodes CDR1 SGDLS and CDR2 YYNGEE. Trimming stripped 0 bases from V and 5 bases from J, with 14 bases between. The CDR3 is made up of 16 amino acids. In DNA, the CDR3 is TGTGCCAGCAGCGTAGATACAACAGGGAGAACCGGGGAGCTGTTTTTT. It codes for CASSVDTTGRTGELFF.

This chain links TRBV9 with TRBJ2-7; D is perhaps TRBD2 (6 bases). V shed 3 bases and J shed 2 bases, with 12 bases lying between them. CDR1 is SGDLS, CDR2 YYNGEE, per germline. This CDR3 has 14 amino acids. DNA for the CDR3: TGTGCCAGCAGCGGGGGGGTCGAGACCTACGAGCAGTACTTC. It specifies CASSGGVETYEQYF.

The chain combines TRBV10-1 with TRBJ1-2; D perhaps matches TRBD1 (5 bases). From germline, CDR1 is WNHNN and CDR2 SYGVQD (reference sequence). CDR3 size: 13 residues. V shed 3 bases and J shed 5 bases, with 10 bases lying between them. The CDR3 coding sequence is TGCGCCAGCAGTGATGGGCCAGGGTATGGCTACACCTTC. This translates into CASSDGPGYGYTF.

The CDR3 sequence is CASSLGLPSSYEQYF. The CDR3 DNA follows: TGTGCCAGCAGCTTGGGGCTCCCGAGCTCCTACGAGCAGTACTTC. The genes are TRBV5-6 and TRBJ2-7; D is ambiguous. The CDR3 runs 15 residues. Between the trimmed V and J ends, which lost 0 bases and 0 bases, there was a span of 10 bases. Germline-derived CDR1 and CDR2 are SGHDT and YYEEEE.

The CDR3 nucleotides read TGTGCCAGCAGCCCAACCAGTCGGGAGCAGTACTTC. Translation: CASSPTSREQYF. The chain couples TRBV7-3 to TRBJ2-7; D not certain. V lost 5 bases, J lost 7 bases, and 12 bases lay in between. Germline CDR1 SGHTA, CDR2 FQGTGA. The length of the CDR3 is 12 residues.

This clone appeared a single time. The rearrangement joins TRBV5-1 to TRBJ2-1; D is perhaps TRBD2 (5 bases). The germline CDR1 and CDR2 sequences are SGHRS and YFSETQ. This CDR3 is built from 14 residues. V dropped 4 bases and J dropped 0 bases, with 8 bases sitting between them. CDR3 DNA sequence: TGCGCCAGCAGCGGGAGCCTCTCCTACAATGAGCAGTTCTTC. Amino acid sequence: CASSGSLSYNEQFF.

The chain employs TRBV6-1 and TRBJ2-4; D call uncertain. Germline CDR1 is MNHNS and CDR2 is SASEGT. V lost 0 bases and J lost 0, with 6 bases in between. This CDR3 spans 15 amino acids. Here the CDR3 DNA reads TGTGCCAGCAGTGAAGCCACTCTAGCCAAAAACATTCAGTACTTC. Residues: CASSEATLAKNIQYF.

The V and J genes are TRBV29-1 and TRBJ2-7; 7 bases fit TRBD1. The germline V gene has CDR1 SQVTM and CDR2 ANQGSEA. The CDR3 is 12 amino acids. J was trimmed by 4 bases and V by 6 bases; bases with no gene match: 6. The CDR3 nucleotides are TGCAGCGTGACAGGGTTGTCTTACGAGCAGTACTTC. It yields the protein CSVTGLSYEQYF.

V and J are TRBV9 and TRBJ1-1; no firm D call. CDR3 size: 14 residues. Trimming stripped 3 bases from V and 4 bases from J, with 13 bases between. Germline assignment: CDR1 SGDLS and CDR2 YYNGEE. The CDR3 is CASSGGAVTTEAFF. The CDR3, as DNA: TGTGCCAGCAGCGGGGGTGCGGTAACCACTGAAGCTTTCTTT.

The chain recombines TRBV18 with TRBJ2-5, with unresolved D. Per the germline V gene, CDR1 is KGHSH and CDR2 is LQKENI. The CDR3 loop spans 12 amino acids. Trimming shortened V by 2 bases and J by 3 bases, and 4 bases separated the two germline ends. CDR3 in DNA: TGTGCCAGCTCACCAGGGAAAGAGACCCAGTACTTC. Translated, it gives CASSPGKETQYF. Using reference TRBV18 and TRBJ2-5 for the parts outside the CDR3, the full variable domain is NAGVMQNPRHLVRRRGQEARLRCSPMKGHSHVYWYRQLPEEGLKFMVYLQKENIIDESGMPKERFSAEFPKEGPSILRIQQVVRGDSAAYFCASSPGKETQYFGPGTRLLVL.

The V call is TRBV28, the J call TRBJ1-2; D is unclear. This CDR3 spans 13 amino acids. The V gene's germline CDR1 is MDHEN and CDR2 SYDVKM. V was clipped by 3 bases and J by 4 bases, with 9 bases between them. The CDR3 coding sequence is TGTGCCAGCAGTTTGACCGGTTTCTATGGCTACACCTTC. Translated, it gives CASSLTGFYGYTF.

This clone was detected once. The gene calls are TRBV30 and TRBJ2-3, with D maybe TRBD1 (5 bases). The germline gives CDR1 GTSNPN, CDR2 SVGIG (reference sequence). The CDR3 consists of 13 residues. Trimming took 5 bases from V and 4 from J, leaving 13 bases between them. CDR3 in amino acids: CAWAPGMADTQYF. CDR3 bases: TGTGCCTGGGCCCCAGGGATGGCAGATACGCAGTATTTT.

The chain couples TRBV6-6 to TRBJ2-5, with D possibly matching TRBD1 (6 bases). The CDR3 extends over 11 amino acids. Deletions cut 5 bases from V and 7 bases from J, with 8 bases between. From germline, CDR1 is MNHNY and CDR2 SVGAGI (reference sequence). The CDR3: CASSPRGTQYF. CDR3 nucleotides: TGTGCCAGCAGTCCCAGGGGGACCCAGTACTTC.

The V and J genes are TRBV20-1 and TRBJ1-2, with D unclear. CDR1 DFQATT and CDR2 SNEGSKA come from the germline V gene (reference sequence). The CDR3 has 11 amino acids. With 1 base removed from V and 4 bases from J, the gap between germline ends came to 4 bases. The CDR3: CSARGTYGYTF. CDR3 in DNA: TGCAGTGCTAGAGGGACCTATGGCTACACCTTC.

The CDR3 DNA sequence: TGTGCCAGCAGTAACCCGGGACTAGGGCAATTGAATGAGCAGTTCTTC. Amino acid sequence: CASSNPGLGQLNEQFF. V usage is TRBV2 and J usage is TRBJ2-1; 8 bases align to TRBD2. The germline gives CDR1 SNHLY, CDR2 FYNNEI. The junction had 13 bases not matched to a gene; V was cut back by 5 bases and J by 7 bases. The CDR3 is 16 residues long.

The V and J genes are TRBV5-1 and TRBJ2-7, with 7 bases lining up with TRBD1. The CDR3 length is 14 residues. After removal of 4 bases from V and 2 bases from J, the junction contained 6 bases not matched to a gene. Germline lookup yields CDR1 SGHRS and CDR2 YFSETQ. CDR3 bases: TGCGCCAGCAGCCGGTCGGGACAGACCTACGAGCAGTACTTC. Translated: CASSRSGQTYEQYF.

The chain has TRBV5-5 and TRBJ1-5; D gene uncertain. In germline, CDR1 is SGHKS, CDR2 YYEKEE (reference sequence). The CDR3 is made up of 14 amino acids. Trimming shortened V by 0 bases and J by 9 bases, and 13 bases separated the two germline ends. The CDR3 here is CASSLEGGKLPQHF. The DNA of the CDR3 is TGTGCCAGCAGCTTGGAGGGCGGGAAGTTGCCCCAGCATTTT.

The genes are TRBV11-2 and TRBJ2-3; D perhaps matches TRBD1 (5 bases). Germline V gene data show CDR1 as SGHAT and CDR2 as FQNNGV. CDR3 size: 15 residues. Trimming pared 0 bases from V and 6 bases from J, leaving 13 bases between. The CDR3: CASSLDISQGDTQYF. The DNA of the CDR3 is TGTGCCAGCAGCTTAGATATCAGTCAGGGCGATACGCAGTATTTT.

In DNA, the CDR3 is TGTGCCAGTAGTGACGAACCACTAGCGGGAGCGATAAAAAACATTCAGTACTTC. Protein product: CASSDEPLAGAIKNIQYF. The V and J genes are TRBV19 and TRBJ2-4; 11 nucleotides match TRBD2. CDR1 is LNHDA and CDR2 is SQIVND in the germline V gene (reference sequence). There are 18 residues in the CDR3. The V and J ends lost 5 bases and 4 bases, in that order; junction bases with no gene match: 13.

The rearrangement joins TRBV5-4 to TRBJ1-3; 7 positions match TRBD1. Germline CDR1 is SGHNT and CDR2 is YYREEE (reference sequence). Germline trimming cut 0 bases from V and 2 bases from J; bases unmatched to any gene: 8. The CDR3 has 17 residues. CDR3 sequence (DNA): TGTGCCAGCAGCTTGGCTCCTACCGACAGGGCTGGAAACACCATATATTTT. Translated, it gives CASSLAPTDRAGNTIYF. The entire variable domain, with the rest obtained from reference TRBV5-4 and TRBJ1-3, is as follows: ETGVTQSPTHLIKTRGQQVTLRCSSQSGHNTVSWYQQALGQGPQFIFQYYREEENGRGNFPPRFSGLQFPNYSSELNVNALELDDSALYLCASSLAPTDRAGNTIYFGEGSWLTVV.

The genes are TRBV19 and TRBJ1-3, with 7 nucleotides matching TRBD1. CDR3 length: 16 residues. CDR1 is LNHDA and CDR2 is SQIVND in the germline V gene (reference sequence). The V and J ends lost 3 bases and 2 bases, in that order; junction bases with no gene match: 7. This chain's CDR3 is CASSISGTAPGNTIYF. CDR3 coding DNA: TGTGCCAGTAGTATCTCCGGGACAGCGCCTGGAAACACCATATATTTT.

This chain links TRBV18 with TRBJ2-2, with a weak D call TRBD1 (7 bases). Germline lookup yields CDR1 KGHSH and CDR2 LQKENI. V was shortened by 3 bases and J by 3 bases, with 11 bases between the two germline ends. This CDR3 region has 15 residues. The CDR3 is CASSPRRGDTGELFF. CDR3 DNA: TGTGCCAGCTCACCTCGCAGGGGGGACACCGGGGAGCTGTTTTTT.

The chain uses TRBV5-1 and TRBJ1-4; a weak D match, TRBD1 (6 bases). Germline V gene data show CDR1 as SGHRS and CDR2 as YFSETQ. This CDR3 region has 14 residues. The V and J ends lost 0 bases and 5 bases respectively, with 8 bases between them. In DNA form, the CDR3 reads TGCGCCAGCAGCTTGGGAGGGGGGAATGAAAAACTGTTTTTT. Translating it yields CASSLGGGNEKLFF.

This chain uses TRBV9 with TRBJ1-2; possibly TRBD1 for D (6 bases). The CDR3 extends over 16 amino acids. In germline, CDR1 is SGDLS, CDR2 YYNGEE. V lost 3 bases and J lost 0, with 15 bases in between. This CDR3 reads CASSAPGGSANYGYTF. In DNA, the CDR3 is TGTGCCAGCAGCGCTCCCGGGGGCTCAGCTAACTATGGCTACACCTTC. The whole variable domain, remainder taken from reference TRBV9 and TRBJ1-2, is DSGVTQTPKHLITATGQRVTLRCSPRSGDLSVYWYQQSLDQGLQFLIQYYNGEERAKGNILERFSAQQFPDLHSELNLSSLELGDSALYFCASSAPGGSANYGYTFGSGTRLTVV.

As to this clone: Other DNA sequences in the sample encode the same CDR3. The rearrangement links TRBV11-3 to TRBJ2-5; 7 nucleotides line up with TRBD2. The germline V gene encodes CDR1 SGHNT and CDR2 YENEEA. The CDR3 has 13 residues. V trimming: 2 bases; J trimming: 5 bases; junction bases outside the gene matches: 2. CDR3 nucleotides: TGTGCCAGCAGCTTAAAGGGAGGGGAGACCCAGTACTTC. Protein sequence: CASSLKGGETQYF.